The 9 T cell receptor beta chains given below trace back to one sample, sequenced in a study of long-term antiretroviral therapy in people with HIV. The authors ran the immunoSEQ assay, v3.0, at survey level. Generated by immunoSEQ multiplex PCR, the TCRdb table keeps only in-frame clones and is missing some. The table lists about 38,000 clones, 75% to 90% of them singletons. The specimen comprised unsorted PBMCs, sampled 1.5 years after starting antiretroviral therapy. The receptors were sampled from a man aged 18 to 29 with HIV.

The chain combines TRBV2 with TRBJ2-3; 12 nucleotides match TRBD2. There are 15 residues in the CDR3. V lost 6 bases, J lost 6 bases, and 7 bases stayed unmatched. Germline V gene data show CDR1 as SNHLY and CDR2 as FYNNEI. CDR3 coding DNA: TGTGCCAGCAGGGAGACTAGCGGGAGTATGGATACGCAGTATTTT. Amino acids: CASRETSGSMDTQYF. Supplemented by reference TRBV2 and TRBJ2-3, the full variable domain reads EPEVTQTPSHQVTQMGQEVILRCVPISNHLYFYWYRQILGQKVEFLVSFYNNEISEKSEIFDDQFSVERPDGSNFTLKIRSTKLEDSAMYFCASRETSGSMDTQYFGPGTRLTVL.

The chain combines TRBV11-2 with TRBJ1-5, with D possibly being TRBD1 (5 bases). Germline-derived CDR1 and CDR2 are SGHAT and FQNNGV. The CDR3 consists of 16 residues. Trimming took 1 base from V and 7 from J, leaving 17 bases between them. The DNA of the CDR3 is TGTGCCAGCAGCTTAGGGGGGACCCTTCCCAGCCAGCCCCAGCATTTT. This codes for CASSLGGTLPSQPQHF.

This clone has a handful of counts. This chain links TRBV2 with TRBJ2-7; D perhaps matches TRBD2 (6 bases). The germline V gene encodes CDR1 SNHLY and CDR2 FYNNEI. The CDR3 runs 14 residues. V lost 8 bases, J lost 0 bases, and 14 bases lay in between. CDR3 DNA sequence: TGTGCCAGCGGATCCGTGGGAGGCTCCTACGAGCAGTACTTC. Protein product: CASGSVGGSYEQYF. Full variable domain (missing parts from reference TRBV2 and TRBJ2-7): EPEVTQTPSHQVTQMGQEVILRCVPISNHLYFYWYRQILGQKVEFLVSFYNNEISEKSEIFDDQFSVERPDGSNFTLKIRSTKLEDSAMYFCASGSVGGSYEQYFGPGTRLTVT.

The chain links TRBV28 to TRBJ1-1; 9 bases are shared with TRBD1. The V and J ends lost 3 bases and 4 bases, in that order; junction bases with no gene match: 3. From germline, CDR1 is MDHEN and CDR2 SYDVKM. The CDR3 contains 14 residues. The DNA of the CDR3 is TGTGCCAGCAGTTTTGAGGGACAGGGCACTGAAGCTTTCTTT. Translation gives CASSFEGQGTEAFF.

V usage is TRBV14 and J usage is TRBJ2-1; 11 bases map to TRBD2. Germline trimming cut 1 base from V and 4 bases from J; bases unmatched to any gene: 6. The CDR3 covers 17 residues. Germline CDR1 is SGHDN and CDR2 is FVKESK. CDR3 DNA sequence: TGTGCCAGCAGCCAAGGGCGACTAGCGGGAATATACAATGAGCAGTTCTTC. Translated, it gives CASSQGRLAGIYNEQFF. The complete variable domain, with remaining parts taken from reference TRBV14 and TRBJ2-1, reads EAGVTQFPSHSVIEKGQTVTLRCDPISGHDNLYWYRRVMGKEIKFLLHFVKESKQDESGMPNNRFLAERTGGTYSTLKVQPAELEDSGVYFCASSQGRLAGIYNEQFFGPGTRLTVL.

This chain links TRBV30 with TRBJ1-1; a possible D gene is TRBD1 (5 bases). The length of the CDR3 is 13 residues. CDR1 and CDR2 from the germline V gene are GTSNPN and SVGIG (reference sequence). V was shortened by 2 bases and J by 5 bases, with 12 bases between the two germline ends. The chain's CDR3 is CAWSPGWGTEAFF. The CDR3 DNA follows: TGTGCCTGGAGTCCAGGGTGGGGAACTGAAGCTTTCTTT.

The gene calls are TRBV19 and TRBJ2-1, with 7 bases identical to TRBD2. Germline loops: CDR1 LNHDA, CDR2 SQIVND (reference sequence). The V gene end was trimmed by 6 bases and the J gene end by 9 bases; junction bases not matched to a gene: 14. This CDR3 region has 15 residues. In DNA form, the CDR3 reads TGTGCCAGTAGCGACATGCTAGCGGACTGGAGTGAGCAGTTCTTC. Translating gives CASSDMLADWSEQFF.

The rearrangement uses TRBV11-3 and TRBJ1-1; D is possibly TRBD1 (6 bases). CDR3 length equals 13 residues. The germline gives CDR1 SGHNT, CDR2 YENEEA. V shed 5 bases and J shed 3 bases, with 10 bases lying between them. CDR3 residues: CASSTGGHTEAFF. The CDR3 DNA sequence: TGTGCCAGCAGCACGGGGGGGCACACTGAAGCTTTCTTT.

V gene TRBV6-4 combines with J gene TRBJ2-1; TRBD2 agrees at 11 bases. J was trimmed by 5 bases and V by 4 bases; bases with no gene match: 4. The CDR3 runs 15 residues. The germline CDR1 and CDR2 sequences are MRHNA and SNTAGT. CDR3 DNA: TGTGCCAGCAGTGCCACTAGCGGGGGACACAATGAGCAGTTCTTC. This sequence encodes CASSATSGGHNEQFF.